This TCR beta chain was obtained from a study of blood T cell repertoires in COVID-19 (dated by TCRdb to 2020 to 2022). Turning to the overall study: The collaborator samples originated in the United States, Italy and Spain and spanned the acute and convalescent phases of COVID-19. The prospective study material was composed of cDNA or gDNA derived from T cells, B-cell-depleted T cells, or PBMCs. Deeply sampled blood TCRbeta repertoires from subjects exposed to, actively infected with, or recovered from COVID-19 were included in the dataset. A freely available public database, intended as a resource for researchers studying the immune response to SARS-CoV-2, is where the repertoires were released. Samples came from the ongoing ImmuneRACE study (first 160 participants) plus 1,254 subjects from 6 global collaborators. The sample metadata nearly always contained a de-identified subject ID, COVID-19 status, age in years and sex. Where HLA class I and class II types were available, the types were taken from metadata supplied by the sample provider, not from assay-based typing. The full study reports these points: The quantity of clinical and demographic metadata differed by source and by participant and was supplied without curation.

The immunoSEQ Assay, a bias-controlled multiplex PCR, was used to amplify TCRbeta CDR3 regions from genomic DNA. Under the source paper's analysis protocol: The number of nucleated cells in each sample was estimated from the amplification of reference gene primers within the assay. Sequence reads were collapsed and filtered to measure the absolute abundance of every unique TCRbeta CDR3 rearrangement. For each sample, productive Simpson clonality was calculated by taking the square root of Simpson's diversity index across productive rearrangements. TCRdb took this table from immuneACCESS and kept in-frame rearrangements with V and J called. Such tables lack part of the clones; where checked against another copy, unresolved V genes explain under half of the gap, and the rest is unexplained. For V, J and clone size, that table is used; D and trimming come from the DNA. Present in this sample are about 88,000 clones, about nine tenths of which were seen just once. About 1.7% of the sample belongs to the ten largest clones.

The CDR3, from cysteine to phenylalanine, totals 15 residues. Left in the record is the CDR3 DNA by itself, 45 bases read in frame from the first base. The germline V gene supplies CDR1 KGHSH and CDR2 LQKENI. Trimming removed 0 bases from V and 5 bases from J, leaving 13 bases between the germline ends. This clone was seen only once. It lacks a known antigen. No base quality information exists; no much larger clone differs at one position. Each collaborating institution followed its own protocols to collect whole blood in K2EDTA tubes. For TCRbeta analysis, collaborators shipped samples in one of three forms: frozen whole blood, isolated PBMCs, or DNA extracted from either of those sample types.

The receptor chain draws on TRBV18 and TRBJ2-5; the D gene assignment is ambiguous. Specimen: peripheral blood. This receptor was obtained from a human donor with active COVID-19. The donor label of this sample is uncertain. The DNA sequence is TGTGCCAGCTCACCACCAACACGACAACGGGAGACCCAGTACTTC. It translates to CASSPPTRQRETQYF.